A selection of T cell receptor beta chains follows, all from one sample in a study of Tregs in tolerant kidney transplant recipients. Using immunoSEQ multiplex PCR, the repertoire was profiled, and TCRdb retains in-frame clones only, with some absent. The sample has around 74,000 clones, nearly 98% seen once. Sample: CD4+ T cells from blood, taken before the transplant. The receptors were gathered from a human donor who received a combined kidney and bone marrow transplant. The CDR3 runs from the conserved cysteine through the conserved F or W. D genes are given only for firm matches. The size field is filled for only some rows; it gives once, few, many or a size class.

V,size,J,D,DNA,CDR3
TRBV7-8,-,TRBJ2-5,TRBD1,TGTGCCAGCAGCTTAGCCATACAGGGGGTAGGGGAGACCCAGTACTTC,CASSLAIQGVGETQYF
TRBV29-1,-,TRBJ2-1,-,TGCAGCGTTGACGATCGGGGAATCTCCTACAATGAGCAGTTCTTC,CSVDDRGISYNEQFF
TRBV7-2,-,TRBJ1-4,TRBD1,TGTGCCAGCAGCGCGACAGGGGTCAGGGAAAAACTGTTTTTT,CASSATGVREKLFF
TRBV19,once,TRBJ2-2,-,TGTGCCAGTAGTATGGGGGGGGCGGACACCGGGGAGCTGTTTTTT,CASSMGGADTGELFF
TRBV9,-,TRBJ2-3,-,TGTGCCAGCAGCGCCTACTCTAGCACAGATACGCAGTATTTT,CASSAYSSTDTQYF
TRBV11-1,-,TRBJ1-1,-,TGTGCCAGCAGCCCTCGGGACAAAGAGAACACTGAAGCTTTCTTT,CASSPRDKENTEAFF
TRBV6-1,-,TRBJ1-1,-,TGTGCCAGCACGCGAGGTAAGGACACTGAAGCTTTCTTT,CASTRGKDTEAFF
TRBV10-3,-,TRBJ1-6,-,TGTGCCATCAGTGAGGGTCAGGGGAGCGATTCACCCCTCCACTTT,CAISEGQGSDSPLHF
TRBV7-3,once,TRBJ2-2,-,TGTGCCAGCAGCCCGGGGGGCCACACCGGGGAGCTGTTTTTT,CASSPGGHTGELFF
TRBV2,-,TRBJ2-7,-,TGTGCCAGTACCCAGGAAATCACCTACGAGCAGTACTTC,CASTQEITYEQYF
TRBV5-1,-,TRBJ2-2,-,TGCGCCAGCAGCTTGACAGGGGGGGGCCGGGAGCTGTTTTTT,CASSLTGGGRELFF
TRBV5-4,-,TRBJ2-5,TRBD1,TGTGCCAGCAGCTTGCCGACGACAGGGCACCAAGAGACCCAGTACTTC,CASSLPTTGHQETQYF
TRBV28,-,TRBJ2-7,TRBD2,TGTGCCAGCAGTTTATGGGCTAGCGGCTCCTACGAGCAGTACTTC,CASSLWASGSYEQYF
TRBV5-5,-,TRBJ2-5,TRBD2,TGTGCCAGCAGCTGGGGGACTAGCGGGAGGCAAGAGACCCAGTACTTC,CASSWGTSGRQETQYF
TRBV18,once,TRBJ1-2,-,TGTGCCAGCTCACGAGTGCCGGGACTGAGCAACTATGGCTACACCTTC,CASSRVPGLSNYGYTF
TRBV7-2,-,TRBJ2-7,TRBD1,TGTGCCAGCAGCAAACAGGGGAACTCCTACGAGCAGTACTTC,CASSKQGNSYEQYF
TRBV21-1,-,TRBJ2-7,-,TGTGCCAGCAGCCTGGACTCTGCCTACGAGCAGTACTTC,CASSLDSAYEQYF
TRBV5-1,-,TRBJ2-1,TRBD2,TGCGCCACCACGAGCGGGAATCTCAATGAGCAGTTCTTC,CATTSGNLNEQFF
TRBV4-3,-,TRBJ2-7,-,TGCGCCAGCAGCCAAACGGTTTACTCCTACGAGCAGTACTTC,CASSQTVYSYEQYF
TRBV29-1,-,TRBJ1-5,TRBD1,TGCAGCGGAGGGACAGGGGAAGGGCCCCAGCATTTT,CSGGTGEGPQHF
TRBV15,-,TRBJ2-7,TRBD1,TGTGCCACCAGCATAAACCGGGACAGGGGAAATGAGCAGTACTTC,CATSINRDRGNEQYF
TRBV2,-,TRBJ1-4,-,TGTGCCAGCAGTGAAGGGGGCAGGAGTAATGAAAAACTGTTTTTT,CASSEGGRSNEKLFF
TRBV11-3,-,TRBJ2-5,TRBD2,TGTGCCAGCAGCTTACGAGGGACTAGCGGACAAGAGACCCAGTACTTC,CASSLRGTSGQETQYF
TRBV28,-,TRBJ2-5,-,TGTGCCAGCAGTTACAAGCATCAGGGGTACCAAGAGACCCAGTACTTC,CASSYKHQGYQETQYF
TRBV6-1,-,TRBJ1-3,-,TGTGCCAGCAGTGAAGTGCAGTTTTCTGGAAACACCATATATTTT,CASSEVQFSGNTIYF
TRBV6-5,-,TRBJ1-1,-,TGTGCCAGCAGTTGGAAAGGGCCGGGAACTGAAGCTTTCTTT,CASSWKGPGTEAFF
TRBV20-1,-,TRBJ2-7,-,TGCAGTGCTAAGGACAGTTACGAGCAGTACTTC,CSAKDSYEQYF
TRBV9,-,TRBJ2-7,-,TGTGCCAGCAGCGCATCACAAAACGAGCAGTACTTC,CASSASQNEQYF
TRBV4-3,-,TRBJ1-6,-,TGCGCCAGCAGCCCAGGGACTGGCTCACCCCTCCACTTT,CASSPGTGSPLHF
TRBV7-6,-,TRBJ1-1,TRBD1,TGTGCCAGCAGCCTACAGGGGGTTGAAGCTTTCTTT,CASSLQGVEAFF
TRBV15,-,TRBJ1-1,-,TGTGCCACCAGCAGTTTCCACAGGGTTCAGGCTTTCTTT,CATSSFHRVQAFF
TRBV25-1,-,TRBJ2-7,-,TGTGCCAGCAGCCACAGGATTCACGGCTCCTACGAGCAGTACTTC,CASSHRIHGSYEQYF
TRBV19,-,TRBJ1-5,-,TGTGCCAGTACGAAGGGGCGAAGCAATCAGCCCCAGCATTTT,CASTKGRSNQPQHF
TRBV29-1,-,TRBJ2-1,-,TGCAGCGTTGACTTAAGCGGAGCCTACAATGAGCAGTTCTTC,CSVDLSGAYNEQFF
TRBV7-2,-,TRBJ1-2,-,TGTGCCAGCAGCTTAGGGGACTGGACGGTTTATGGCTACACCTTC,CASSLGDWTVYGYTF
TRBV9,once,TRBJ2-2,TRBD1,TGTGCCAGCAGCGTAGGGGGACAGACTAACACCGGGGAGCTGTTTTTT,CASSVGGQTNTGELFF
TRBV9,-,TRBJ2-7,TRBD2,TGTGCCAGCAGCCCCGGGACTAGCGGGAGCCGCTACGAGCAGTACTTC,CASSPGTSGSRYEQYF
TRBV7-9,once,TRBJ1-2,-,TGTGCCAGCAGCTTAGGTCAGGATATTTATGGCTACACCTTC,CASSLGQDIYGYTF
TRBV6-6,-,TRBJ1-5,TRBD1,TGTGCCAGCAACCCAGGGGGTCAGCCCCAGCATTTT,CASNPGGQPQHF
TRBV18,-,TRBJ1-6,-,TGTGCCAGCTCACCATTTACGGCAGGGGAGCTTCCCCTCCACTTT,CASSPFTAGELPLHF
TRBV7-9,-,TRBJ1-6,-,TGTGCCAGCAGCTTAGGAGGGTTCGCGGACAGCGTGGATTCACCCCTCCACTTT,CASSLGGFADSVDSPLHF
TRBV7-9,-,TRBJ2-7,TRBD2,TGTGCCAGCAGCTTACGACTAGGACTAGCGGCCTACGAGCAGTACTTC,CASSLRLGLAAYEQYF
TRBV6-6,-,TRBJ1-4,-,TGTGCCAGCAGTTCGGGGACTGGTCCTAATGAAAAACTGTTTTTT,CASSSGTGPNEKLFF
TRBV7-2,-,TRBJ2-4,-,TGTGCCAGCAGCTTGACCCTGGGGGCGGACATTCAGTACTTC,CASSLTLGADIQYF
TRBV30,-,TRBJ2-2,-,TGTGCCTGGAGTGTACTGAGCACCGGGGAGCTGTTTTTT,CAWSVLSTGELFF
TRBV9,-,TRBJ2-2,-,TGTGCCAGCAGCGTAGCTGCGGGCGGGGAGCTGTTTTTT,CASSVAAGGELFF
TRBV4-1,-,TRBJ2-7,-,TGCGCCAGCAGCCAAGACTTGGGCGGAGGGGTGGGCTACGAGCAGTACTTC,CASSQDLGGGVGYEQYF
TRBV7-9,-,TRBJ2-7,-,TGTGCCAGCAGCCTCCAGGGTTACGAGCAGTACTTC,CASSLQGYEQYF
TRBV4-2,-,TRBJ2-3,-,TGTGCCAGCACTCGGGCAGGGGCTGTAGGAACAGATACGCAGTATTTT,CASTRAGAVGTDTQYF
TRBV7-9,-,TRBJ2-7,-,TGTGCCAGCAGCTTAGATCTAGAGGAGCAGTACTTC,CASSLDLEEQYF
TRBV11-3,-,TRBJ2-1,TRBD2,TGTGCCAGCAAACGACTAGCGGACTACAATGAGCAGTTCTTC,CASKRLADYNEQFF
TRBV7-3,-,TRBJ2-6,-,TGTGCCAGCAGCTCGGGACTTACCTCTTCTGGGGCCAACGTCCTGACTTTC,CASSSGLTSSGANVLTF
TRBV5-3,-,TRBJ2-2,-,TGTGCCAGAAGCCGCGGACAGACGAACACCGGGGAGCTGTTTTTT,CARSRGQTNTGELFF
TRBV11-2,-,TRBJ1-1,-,TGTGCCAGCAGCCCCCGACAGACGATCATGAACACTGAAGCTTTCTTT,CASSPRQTIMNTEAFF
TRBV6-6,-,TRBJ1-5,-,TGTGCCAGCAGACCCCACAGGGAAACCAATCAGCCCCAGCATTTT,CASRPHRETNQPQHF
TRBV5-1,-,TRBJ2-3,-,TGCGCCAGCAGCTACAGGATACCCACAGATACGCAGTATTTT,CASSYRIPTDTQYF
TRBV7-6,-,TRBJ2-5,TRBD2,TGTGCCAGCAGCCGTAGCGGGAGGGACGAAGAGACCCAGTACTTC,CASSRSGRDEETQYF
TRBV19,-,TRBJ1-5,-,TGTGCCAGTAGTATAGATAGTTACGGACAGAGAGATCAGCCCCAGCATTTT,CASSIDSYGQRDQPQHF
TRBV6-4,-,TRBJ2-3,-,TGTGCCAGCAGTGCCGGGTTTTCAGATACGCAGTATTTT,CASSAGFSDTQYF
TRBV20-1,-,TRBJ1-2,-,TGCAGTGCTTCAACAGGGAGCGGCTACACCTTC,CSASTGSGYTF